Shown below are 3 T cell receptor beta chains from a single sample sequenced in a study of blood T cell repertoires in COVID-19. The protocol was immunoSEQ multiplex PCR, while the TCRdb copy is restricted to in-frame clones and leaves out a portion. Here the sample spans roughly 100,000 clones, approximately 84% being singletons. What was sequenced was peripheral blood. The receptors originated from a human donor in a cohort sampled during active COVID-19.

CDR3 protein: CASSESDISGTSTWGEQYF. The CDR3 nucleotides are TGCGCCAGCAGTGAGTCTGACATTAGCGGGACCTCCACTTGGGGCGAGCAGTACTTC. The chain joins TRBV10-2 to TRBJ2-7, with TRBD2 matching 8 bases. Losses at the gene ends were 0 bases for V and 6 bases for J; bases not matched to a gene: 19. From germline, CDR1 is WSHSY and CDR2 SAAADI. The CDR3 covers 19 residues.

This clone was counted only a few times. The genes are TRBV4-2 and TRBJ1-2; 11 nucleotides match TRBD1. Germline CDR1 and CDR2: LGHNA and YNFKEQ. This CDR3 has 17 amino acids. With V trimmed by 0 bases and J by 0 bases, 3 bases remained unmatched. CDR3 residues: CASSQDMGQGANYGYTF. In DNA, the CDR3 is TGTGCCAGCAGCCAAGATATGGGACAGGGGGCTAACTATGGCTACACCTTC.

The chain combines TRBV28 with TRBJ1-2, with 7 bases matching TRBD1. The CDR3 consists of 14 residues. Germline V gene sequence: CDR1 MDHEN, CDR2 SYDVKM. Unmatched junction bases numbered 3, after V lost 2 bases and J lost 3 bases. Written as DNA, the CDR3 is TGTGCCAGCAGTTTAGGACAGGTCTACTATGGCTACACCTTC. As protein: CASSLGQVYYGYTF.